These 14 T cell receptor beta chains originate from one sample sequenced in a study of T cell responses to AZD1222 COVID-19 vaccine. TCRdb's copy holds only in-frame clones and misses some; the assay was immunoSEQ multiplex PCR. In the table there are roughly 180,000 clones, approximately 90% of which are singletons. The material was peripheral blood, obtained on day 0 of AZD1222 vaccination. Receptors originate from an adult in good health.

In this sample, this clone turned up once. V and J are TRBV29-1 and TRBJ1-4; D unclear. There are 15 residues in the CDR3. Germline loops: CDR1 SQVTM, CDR2 ANQGSEA. V lost 2 bases and J lost 8, with 18 bases in between. The CDR3 DNA reads TGCAGCGTTGAACTGGTAGGACCTGGCTACGAAAAACTGTTTTTT. Its protein product is CSVELVGPGYEKLFF.

The chain carries TRBV21-1 and TRBJ2-3. TRBV21-1 is flagged as a pseudogene. The CDR3 extends over 16 amino acids. In nucleotides, the CDR3 is TGTGCCAGCAGCCCCCGAGACCGCCCTAGCACAGATACGCAGTATTTT. Translation gives CASSPRDRPSTDTQYF.

In DNA, the CDR3 is TGTGCCAGCAGCCAGGGACAGGGTAAGCAGTACTTC. It encodes CASSQGQGKQYF. This sequence joins TRBV7-2 and TRBJ2-7; 9 positions match TRBD1. J gave up 8 bases and V 5 bases, and 4 bases lay outside the gene matches. The CDR3 is made up of 12 amino acids. CDR1 and CDR2 from the germline V gene are SGHTA and FQGNSA.

The chain combines TRBV23-1 with TRBJ1-1, with D possibly being TRBD1 (5 bases). TRBV23-1 is given ORF status, its function remaining uncertain. The CDR3 loop spans 14 amino acids. V lost 5 bases and J lost 2, with 12 bases in between. The CDR3 here is CASSWTTNNTEAFF. CDR3 bases: TGCGCCAGCAGTTGGACAACGAATAACACTGAAGCTTTCTTT.

This chain connects TRBV27 to TRBJ2-7, with a tentative D call TRBD2 (6 bases). V gave up 4 bases and J gave up 0 bases, with 34 bases separating them. Germline V lookup: CDR1 MNHEY, CDR2 SMNVEV (reference sequence). The CDR3 is 22 residues long. The CDR3 spells CASSSLIDARWGRRESSYEQYF. The CDR3 DNA reads TGTGCCAGCAGTTCCCTCATAGATGCCCGGTGGGGGAGGCGCGAGAGCTCCTACGAGCAGTACTTC.

J is TRBJ2-5 and V is TRBV15, with D maybe TRBD1 (5 bases). The CDR3 extends over 15 amino acids. Germline loops: CDR1 LNHNV, CDR2 YYDKDF (reference sequence). V was clipped by 0 bases and J by 4 bases, with 12 bases between them. The CDR3: CATSRDYPGRETQYF. In DNA form, the CDR3 reads TGTGCCACCAGCAGAGATTATCCAGGGCGAGAGACCCAGTACTTC.

The rearrangement links TRBV29-1 to TRBJ1-1; no clear D. The V end was cut by 5 bases, the J end by 6 bases, with 10 bases between. Per the germline V gene, CDR1 is SQVTM and CDR2 is ANQGSEA. There are 11 residues in the CDR3. The CDR3 region has the DNA TGCAGCGTTTCCCGTTTAGCTGAAGCTTTCTTT. It is translated as CSVSRLAEAFF.

The V gene is TRBV7-9, the J gene TRBJ1-6, with D perhaps TRBD1 (5 bases). This CDR3 comprises 16 residues. Per germline, CDR1 SEHNR and CDR2 FQNEAQ (reference sequence). Between the trimmed V and J ends, which lost 2 bases and 5 bases, there was a span of 13 bases. Here the CDR3 reads CASSLWRQPDNSPLHF. The CDR3 DNA reads as TGTGCCAGCAGCTTATGGAGACAGCCAGATAATTCACCCCTCCACTTT.

In regard to this clone: Sequence at one end of the junction differs from germline and may be a read error. The chain has TRBV2 and TRBJ1-2; no clear D. The germline gives CDR1 SNHLY, CDR2 FYNNEI. The CDR3 sequence is 13 residues long. The CDR3 nucleotides are TGTGCCAGCAGTGATTTAAATGTCCGGGCCGGCTACTTC. Translation: CASSDLNVRAGYF.

This CDR3 is CASSTFPRGWGKILQPQHF. As DNA, the CDR3 is TGTGCCAGCAGCACATTCCCCCGGGGATGGGGGAAGATTCTTCAGCCCCAGCATTTT. V and J are TRBV5-6 and TRBJ1-5, with D possibly being TRBD1 (5 bases). Germline-derived CDR1 and CDR2 are SGHDT and YYEEEE. The CDR3 is 19 amino acids. V gave up 4 bases and J gave up 6 bases, with 29 bases separating them.

The chain recombines TRBV12-3 or TRBV12-4 with TRBJ2-5, with D possibly TRBD2 on 5 matching bases. CDR3 length: 13 residues. With 5 bases removed from V and 7 bases from J, the gap between germline ends came to 14 bases. CDR3 DNA sequence: TGTGCCAGCAGTCCAACTCTTGAGGGGACCCAGTACTTC. It encodes CASSPTLEGTQYF.

This clone was picked up a small number of times. The rearrangement joins TRBV5-4 to TRBJ2-6, with D possibly being TRBD1 or TRBD2 (5 bases each). Germline V gene lookup returns CDR1 SGHNT and CDR2 YYREEE (reference sequence). The CDR3 covers 16 residues. V shed 4 bases and J shed 2 bases, with 13 bases lying between them. In nucleotides, the CDR3 is TGTGCCAGCAGCCGACAGCGAGGGACTGGGGCCAACGTCCTGACTTTC. Amino acids: CASSRQRGTGANVLTF.

The V and J genes are TRBV30 and TRBJ2-7; D call uncertain. CDR3 length: 11 residues. The germline CDR1 and CDR2 sequences are GTSNPN and SVGIG (reference sequence). V lost 0 bases and J 4 bases, leaving 4 bases between the germline ends. The CDR3 DNA follows: TGTGCCTGGAGTGTACTTTACGAGCAGTACTTC. Its translation is CAWSVLYEQYF.

The V call is TRBV11-3, the J call TRBJ1-1; D is unclear. The CDR3 covers 13 residues. Trimming stripped 5 bases from V and 0 bases from J, with 7 bases between. Germline loops: CDR1 SGHNT, CDR2 YENEEA. CDR3 loop: CASSRELNTEAFF. The DNA of the CDR3 is TGTGCCAGCAGCCGAGAGTTGAACACTGAAGCTTTCTTT.